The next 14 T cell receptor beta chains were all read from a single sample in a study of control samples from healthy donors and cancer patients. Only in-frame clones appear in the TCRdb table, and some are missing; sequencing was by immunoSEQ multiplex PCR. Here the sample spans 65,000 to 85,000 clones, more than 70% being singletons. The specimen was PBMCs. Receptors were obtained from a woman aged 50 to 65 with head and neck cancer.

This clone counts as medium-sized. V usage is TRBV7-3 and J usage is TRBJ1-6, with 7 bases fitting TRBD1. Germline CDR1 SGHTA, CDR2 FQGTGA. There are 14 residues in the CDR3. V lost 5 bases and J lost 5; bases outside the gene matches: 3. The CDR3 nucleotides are TGTGCCAGCAGCCTCACAGGGGATAATTCACCCCTCCACTTT. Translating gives CASSLTGDNSPLHF.

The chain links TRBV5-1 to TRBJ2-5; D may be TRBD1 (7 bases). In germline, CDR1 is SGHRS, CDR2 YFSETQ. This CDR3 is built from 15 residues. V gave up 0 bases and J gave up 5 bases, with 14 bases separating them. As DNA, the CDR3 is TGCGCCAGCAGCTTGGACGCGACAGGGAGGGAGACCCAGTACTTC. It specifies CASSLDATGRETQYF.

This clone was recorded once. CDR3 residues: CASSLSPGLGSLNLEKLFF. The CDR3 DNA is TGTGCCAGCAGTTTATCCCCAGGGCTCGGATCGTTAAACCTTGAAAAACTGTTTTTT. The gene calls are TRBV28 and TRBJ1-4; D may be TRBD1 (5 bases). V was pared by 1 base and J by 7 bases, with 25 bases between. Per germline, CDR1 MDHEN and CDR2 SYDVKM. The CDR3 extends over 19 amino acids.

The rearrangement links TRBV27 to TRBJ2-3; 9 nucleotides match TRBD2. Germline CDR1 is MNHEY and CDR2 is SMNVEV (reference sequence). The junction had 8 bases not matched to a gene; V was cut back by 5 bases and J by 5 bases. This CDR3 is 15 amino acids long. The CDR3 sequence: CASSLDAGGIDTQYF. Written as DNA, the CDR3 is TGTGCCAGCAGTCTCGATGCGGGGGGGATAGATACGCAGTATTTT.

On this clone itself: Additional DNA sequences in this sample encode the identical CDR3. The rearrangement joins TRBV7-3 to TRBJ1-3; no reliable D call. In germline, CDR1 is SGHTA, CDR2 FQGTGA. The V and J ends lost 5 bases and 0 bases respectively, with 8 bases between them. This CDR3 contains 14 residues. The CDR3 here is CASSLEGSGNTIYF. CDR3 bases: TGTGCCAGCAGCCTCGAGGGCTCTGGAAACACCATATATTTT.

DNA of the CDR3: TGTGCCAGTAAGGTGAATTTCAATCAGCCCCAGCATTTT. Protein product: CASKVNFNQPQHF. The chain links TRBV19 to TRBJ1-5; no reliable D call. Germline V lookup: CDR1 LNHDA, CDR2 SQIVND (reference sequence). V was clipped by 7 bases and J by 3 bases, with 10 bases between them. The CDR3 length is 13 residues.

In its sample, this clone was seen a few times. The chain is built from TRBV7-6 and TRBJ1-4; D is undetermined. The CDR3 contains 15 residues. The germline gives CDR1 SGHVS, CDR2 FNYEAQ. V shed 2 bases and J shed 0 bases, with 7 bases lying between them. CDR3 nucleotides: TGTGCCAGCAGCTTAAGCCCTGCAACTAATGAAAAACTGTTTTTT. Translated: CASSLSPATNEKLFF.

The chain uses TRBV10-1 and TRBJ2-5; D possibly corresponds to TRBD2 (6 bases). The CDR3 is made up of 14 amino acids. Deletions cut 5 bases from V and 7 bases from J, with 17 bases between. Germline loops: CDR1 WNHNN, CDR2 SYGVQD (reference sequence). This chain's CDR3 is CASSRSGSSGTQYF. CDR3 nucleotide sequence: TGCGCCAGCAGTCGATCAGGGAGTAGCGGGACCCAGTACTTC.

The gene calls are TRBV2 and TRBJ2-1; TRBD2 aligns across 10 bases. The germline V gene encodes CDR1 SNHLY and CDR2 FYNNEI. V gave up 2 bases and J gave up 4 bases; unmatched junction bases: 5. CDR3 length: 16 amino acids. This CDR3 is CASSELASGRYNEQFF. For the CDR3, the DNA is TGTGCCAGCAGTGAACTGGCTAGCGGGAGATACAATGAGCAGTTCTTC. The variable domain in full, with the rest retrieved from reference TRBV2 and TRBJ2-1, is EPEVTQTPSHQVTQMGQEVILRCVPISNHLYFYWYRQILGQKVEFLVSFYNNEISEKSEIFDDQFSVERPDGSNFTLKIRSTKLEDSAMYFCASSELASGRYNEQFFGPGTRLTVL.

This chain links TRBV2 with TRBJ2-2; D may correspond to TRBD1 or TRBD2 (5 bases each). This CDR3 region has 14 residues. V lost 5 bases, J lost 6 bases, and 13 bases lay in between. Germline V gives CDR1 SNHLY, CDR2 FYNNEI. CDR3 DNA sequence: TGTGCCAGCAGTCCCGAAATGGGGGCCGGGGAGCTGTTTTTT. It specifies CASSPEMGAGELFF.

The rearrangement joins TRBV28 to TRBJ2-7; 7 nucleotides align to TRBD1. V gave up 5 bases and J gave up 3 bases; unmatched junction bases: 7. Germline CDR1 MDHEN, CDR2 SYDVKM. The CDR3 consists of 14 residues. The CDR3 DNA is TGTGCCAGCAGTCTGGTACAGGGGTTCTACGAGCAGTACTTC. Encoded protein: CASSLVQGFYEQYF.

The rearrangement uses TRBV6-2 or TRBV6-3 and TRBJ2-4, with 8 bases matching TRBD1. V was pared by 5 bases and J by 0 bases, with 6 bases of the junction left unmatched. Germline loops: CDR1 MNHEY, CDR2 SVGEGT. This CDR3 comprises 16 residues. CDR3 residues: CASSPRQGLAKNIQYF. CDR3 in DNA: TGTGCCAGCAGTCCCCGACAGGGGCTAGCCAAAAACATTCAGTACTTC.

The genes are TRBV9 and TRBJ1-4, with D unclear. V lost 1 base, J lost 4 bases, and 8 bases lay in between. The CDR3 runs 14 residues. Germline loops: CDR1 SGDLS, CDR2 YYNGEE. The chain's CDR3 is CASSVSGLNEKLFF. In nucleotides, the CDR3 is TGTGCCAGCAGCGTATCCGGTCTTAATGAAAAACTGTTTTTT.

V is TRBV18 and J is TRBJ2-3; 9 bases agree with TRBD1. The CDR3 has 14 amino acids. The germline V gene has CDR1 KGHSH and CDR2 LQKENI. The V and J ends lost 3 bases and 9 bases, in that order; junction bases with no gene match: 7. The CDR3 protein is CASSPPGQGRTQYF. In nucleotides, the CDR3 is TGTGCCAGCTCACCGCCCGGACAGGGGAGGACGCAGTATTTT.